These 11 T cell receptor beta chains came from one sample sequenced in a study of blood T cell repertoires in COVID-19 (dated by TCRdb to about 2020). Library preparation employed the immunoSEQ multiplex PCR assay. As stored in TCRdb, this immuneACCESS dataset retains in-frame rearrangements with V and J assigned. A fraction of the clones does not appear; measured against another copy, unresolved V genes explain less than half of the discrepancy, and the remainder lacks a known reason. The table for this sample lists about 180,000 clones; approximately 87% of them were counted only once. Together, the top ten hold roughly 20% of the sample. The specimen sequenced was peripheral blood. The receptors shown here come from a man between 65 and 85 years old with active or convalescent COVID-19.

The chain is built from TRBV30 and TRBJ1-1, with unresolved D. Deletions cut 1 base from V and 4 bases from J, with 22 bases between. Germline assignment: CDR1 GTSNPN and CDR2 SVGIG (reference sequence). The CDR3 is made up of 17 amino acids. The CDR3: CAWSAARNNKRGTEAFF. Written as DNA, the CDR3 is TGTGCCTGGAGTGCTGCCCGCAATAATAAGCGGGGCACTGAAGCTTTCTTT.

The chain recombines TRBV5-4 with TRBJ1-5; tentative D call: TRBD1 (6 bases). Germline CDR1 is SGHNT and CDR2 is YYREEE (reference sequence). V was clipped by 5 bases and J by 3 bases, with 12 bases between them. This CDR3 is 14 amino acids long. CDR3: CASSLWGPNQPQHF. DNA for the CDR3: TGTGCCAGCAGTCTTTGGGGGCCCAATCAGCCCCAGCATTTT.

V and J are TRBV19 and TRBJ1-2, with 10 bases matching TRBD1. This CDR3 contains 14 residues. CDR1 is LNHDA and CDR2 is SQIVND in the germline V gene (reference sequence). Trimming took 7 bases from V and 2 from J; bases not matched to a gene: 4. CDR3 nucleotides: TGTGCCAGTACTAGGACAGGGGGAAACTATGGCTACACCTTC. The encoded protein is CASTRTGGNYGYTF.

This chain connects TRBV6-2 or TRBV6-3 to TRBJ1-5; tentatively, D is TRBD1 (5 bases). The CDR3 contains 15 residues. CDR1 is MNHEY, CDR2 SVGEGT, per germline. The V end lost 1 base, the J end lost 5 bases, and 12 bases lay between the germline ends. The CDR3 region is CASSYFTGPHQPQHF. The CDR3 DNA follows: TGTGCCAGCAGTTACTTTACAGGTCCCCATCAGCCCCAGCATTTT.

With respect to this clone: Different DNA sequences within this sample yield the same CDR3. V usage is TRBV7-2 and J usage is TRBJ1-3; 8 nucleotides line up with TRBD1. Germline CDR1 SGHTA, CDR2 FQGNSA. The CDR3 totals 13 residues. V shed 5 bases and J 7 bases; nucleotides not matched to a gene: 4. CDR3 nucleotides: TGTGCCAGCAGCCCCGGACAGGGCAACACCATATATTTT. Amino acid sequence: CASSPGQGNTIYF. The variable domain in full, completed from reference TRBV7-2 and TRBJ1-3, reads GAGVSQSPSNKVTEKGKDVELRCDPISGHTALYWYRQSLGQGLEFLIYFQGNSAPDKSGLPSDRFSAERTGGSVSTLTIQRTQQEDSAVYLCASSPGQGNTIYFGEGSWLTVV.

The CDR3 reads CASSIQGLDQPQHF. The DNA of the CDR3 is TGTGCCAGCAGCATACAGGGGCTTGATCAGCCCCAGCATTTT. V gene TRBV7-2 combines with J gene TRBJ1-5; 7 bases agree with TRBD1. The V segment lost 5 bases and the J segment 5 bases; nucleotides outside the gene matches: 6. This CDR3 spans 14 amino acids. Germline-derived CDR1 and CDR2 are SGHTA and FQGNSA. The full variable domain, rest sourced from reference TRBV7-2 and TRBJ1-5, is GAGVSQSPSNKVTEKGKDVELRCDPISGHTALYWYRQSLGQGLEFLIYFQGNSAPDKSGLPSDRFSAERTGGSVSTLTIQRTQQEDSAVYLCASSIQGLDQPQHFGDGTRLSIL.

This chain uses TRBV7-2 with TRBJ1-4; D is uncertain. Looked up from germline, CDR1 is SGHTA and CDR2 is FQGNSA. Trimming removed 5 bases at V and 5 bases at J, with 15 bases between. The CDR3 contains 15 residues. DNA of the CDR3: TGTGCCAGCAGCCCCCCAGGAACACCGAATGAAAAACTGTTTTTT. This codes for CASSPPGTPNEKLFF.

The rearrangement links TRBV28 to TRBJ1-2; 7 positions match TRBD1. The CDR3 length is 15 residues. V lost 2 bases, J lost 3 bases, and 6 bases stayed unmatched. Germline V CDR1 and CDR2: MDHEN, SYDVKM. CDR3 loop: CASSLGGTAHYGYTF. Here the CDR3 DNA reads TGTGCCAGCAGTTTAGGGGGGACAGCCCACTATGGCTACACCTTC.

As to this clone: The same CDR3 can be traced to other DNA sequences in this sample. V and J are TRBV9 and TRBJ1-2, with TRBD1 matching over 9 bases. The CDR3 runs 15 residues. The germline CDR1 and CDR2 sequences are SGDLS and YYNGEE. V was pared by 0 bases and J by 2 bases, with 2 bases of the junction left unmatched. CDR3 nucleotide sequence: TGTGCCAGCAGCGTAGGTGGACAGGGGAACTATGGCTACACCTTC. This translates into CASSVGGQGNYGYTF. Full variable domain (rest looked up from reference TRBV9 and TRBJ1-2): DSGVTQTPKHLITATGQRVTLRCSPRSGDLSVYWYQQSLDQGLQFLIQYYNGEERAKGNILERFSAQQFPDLHSELNLSSLELGDSALYFCASSVGGQGNYGYTFGSGTRLTVV.

The chain has TRBV19 and TRBJ2-5, with 7 bases identical to TRBD1. V lost 6 bases to trimming and J lost 0 bases; unmatched junction nucleotides: 1. The CDR3 has 13 residues. Germline V gene sequence: CDR1 LNHDA, CDR2 SQIVND (reference sequence). The CDR3 sequence: CASSTGDQETQYF. The CDR3 bases are TGTGCCAGTAGCACAGGGGACCAAGAGACCCAGTACTTC. The whole variable domain, filled in from reference TRBV19 and TRBJ2-5, reads DGGITQSPKYLFRKEGQNVTLSCEQNLNHDAMYWYRQDPGQGLRLIYYSQIVNDFQKGDIAEGYSVSREKKESFPLTVTSAQKNPTAFYLCASSTGDQETQYFGPGTRLLVL.

The chain links TRBV5-1 to TRBJ2-5; D might be TRBD2 (6 bases). The CDR3 contains 14 residues. Germline V gives CDR1 SGHRS, CDR2 YFSETQ. Trimming cost V 9 bases and J 5 bases, with 20 bases left between them. This CDR3 reads CATATLWTTETQYF. In DNA, the CDR3 is TGCGCCACCGCAACCCTCTGGACTACCGAGACCCAGTACTTC.